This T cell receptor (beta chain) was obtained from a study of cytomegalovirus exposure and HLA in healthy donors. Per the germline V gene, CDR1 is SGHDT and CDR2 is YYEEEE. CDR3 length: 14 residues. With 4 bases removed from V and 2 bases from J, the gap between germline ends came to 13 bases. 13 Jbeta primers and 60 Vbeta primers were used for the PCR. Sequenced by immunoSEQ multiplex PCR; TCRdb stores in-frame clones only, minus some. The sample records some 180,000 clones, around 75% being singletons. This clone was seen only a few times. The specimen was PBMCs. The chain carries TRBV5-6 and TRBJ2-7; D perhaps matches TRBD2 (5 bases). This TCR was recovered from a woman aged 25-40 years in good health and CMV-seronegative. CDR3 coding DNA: TGTGCCAGCAGCCAGACTACCATCGCCTACGAGCAGTACTTC. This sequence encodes CASSQTTIAYEQYF.